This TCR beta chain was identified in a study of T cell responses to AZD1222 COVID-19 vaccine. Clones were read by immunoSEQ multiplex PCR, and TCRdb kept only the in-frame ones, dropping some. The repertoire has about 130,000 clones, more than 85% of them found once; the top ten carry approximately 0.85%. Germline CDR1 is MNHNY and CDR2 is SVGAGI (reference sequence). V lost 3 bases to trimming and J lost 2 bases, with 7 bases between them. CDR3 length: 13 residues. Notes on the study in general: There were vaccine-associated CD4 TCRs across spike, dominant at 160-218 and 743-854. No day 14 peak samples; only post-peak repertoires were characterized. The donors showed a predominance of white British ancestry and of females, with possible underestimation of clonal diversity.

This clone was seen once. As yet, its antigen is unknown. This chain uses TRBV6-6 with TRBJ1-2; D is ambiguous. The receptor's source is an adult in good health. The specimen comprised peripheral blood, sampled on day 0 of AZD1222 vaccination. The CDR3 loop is CASSYGVNYGYTF. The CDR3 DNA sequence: TGTGCCAGCAGTTATGGGGTAAACTATGGCTACACCTTC.